The 31 T cell receptor beta chains in this list originate from one sample, sequenced in a study of OX40 agonist ivuxolimab in advanced cancers. Clones were sequenced by immunoSEQ multiplex PCR, and TCRdb holds only the in-frame ones, with some missing. The data show roughly 6,800 clones, approximately 78% seen once. The specimen comprised CD4+ or CD8+ T cells sorted from blood, sampled in a trial of the OX40 agonist ivuxolimab. Every receptor here comes from an adult with an advanced solid tumor such as melanoma, head and neck, liver or kidney cancer.

This rearrangement joins TRBV7-9 to TRBJ2-1; D is perhaps TRBD2 (6 bases). Germline V gives CDR1 SEHNR, CDR2 FQNEAQ (reference sequence). The CDR3 length is 16 residues. Trimming shortened V by 4 bases and J by 1 base, and 14 bases separated the two germline ends. CDR3 nucleotides: TGTGCCAGCAGCTCCCCAGGAGGGAGTTCCTACAATGAGCAGTTCTTC. Amino acids: CASSSPGGSSYNEQFF.

The chain has TRBV7-9 and TRBJ1-4, with D possibly TRBD1 on 5 matching bases. CDR1 is SEHNR, CDR2 FQNEAQ, per germline (reference sequence). Deletions cut 5 bases from V and 3 bases from J, with 7 bases between. There are 13 residues in the CDR3. The CDR3 reads CASSPTANEKLFF. The CDR3 region has the DNA TGTGCCAGCAGCCCGACAGCTAATGAAAAACTGTTTTTT.

V gene TRBV27 combines with J gene TRBJ1-2; 8 bases agree with TRBD1. V trimming: 8 bases; J trimming: 2 bases; junction bases outside the gene matches: 25. Looked up from germline, CDR1 is MNHEY and CDR2 is SMNVEV (reference sequence). The CDR3 runs 20 residues. CDR3 amino acids: CASSPIGTGGPPIQNYGYTF. The DNA for the CDR3 is TGTGCCAGCTCCCCTATTGGAACAGGGGGTCCTCCAATCCAGAACTATGGCTACACCTTC.

The chain carries TRBV6-1 and TRBJ2-7; D ambiguous. This CDR3 has 12 residues. The germline V gene encodes CDR1 MNHNS and CDR2 SASEGT. The V and J ends lost 5 bases and 4 bases respectively, with 9 bases between them. CDR3 residues: CASSCNRYEQYF. Here the CDR3 DNA reads TGTGCCAGCAGTTGCAATCGATACGAGCAGTACTTC.

This sequence joins TRBV7-6 and TRBJ2-3; 8 bases match TRBD2. This CDR3 region has 16 residues. Germline CDR1 is SGHVS and CDR2 is FNYEAQ. Trimming removed 0 bases from V and 1 base from J; junction bases left unmatched: 3. The CDR3 spells CASSLAISGGTDTQYF. CDR3 coding DNA: TGTGCCAGCAGCTTAGCGATTAGCGGGGGCACAGATACGCAGTATTTT.

The chain recombines TRBV5-6 with TRBJ1-4; D is perhaps TRBD1 (5 bases). Germline CDR1 reads SGHDT; CDR2 reads YYEEEE. Trimming cost V 0 bases and J 9 bases, with 18 bases left between them. The CDR3 spans 16 residues. In nucleotides, the CDR3 is TGTGCCAGCAGCTTGGGAGGGGCAGTGGCGGTAAAAAAACTGTTTTTT. It specifies CASSLGGAVAVKKLFF.

The chain couples TRBV6-5 to TRBJ2-7; TRBD1 agrees at 9 bases. The junction had 9 bases not matched to a gene; V was cut back by 4 bases and J by 5 bases. This CDR3 region has 15 residues. From germline, CDR1 is MNHEY and CDR2 SVGAGI. CDR3 coding DNA: TGTGCCAGCAGTTTAACCCCGGGACAGGGCCACGAGCAGTACTTC. Protein sequence: CASSLTPGQGHEQYF.

This clone was observed a handful of times. The genes are TRBV11-3 and TRBJ2-1; 9 bases match TRBD2. From germline, CDR1 is SGHNT and CDR2 YENEEA. The length of the CDR3 is 16 residues. V lost 5 bases, J lost 10 bases, and 15 bases stayed unmatched. Written as DNA, the CDR3 is TGTGCCAGCAGCCCATCCCGGCTAGCGGGGAAGGGGGAGCAGTTCTTC. Translation: CASSPSRLAGKGEQFF. The full variable domain, rest sourced from reference TRBV11-3 and TRBJ2-1, is EAGVVQSPRYKIIEKKQPVAFWCNPISGHNTLYWYLQNLGQGPELLIRYENEEAVDDSQLPKDRFSAERLKGVDSTLKIQPAELGDSAVYLCASSPSRLAGKGEQFFGPGTRLTVL.

The chain has TRBV9 and TRBJ2-7; D unresolved. The V end lost 4 bases, the J end lost 4 bases, and 15 bases lay between the germline ends. The CDR3 is 14 residues long. Germline loops: CDR1 SGDLS, CDR2 YYNGEE. The CDR3, as DNA: TGTGCCAGCAGCCCATCCGGAGTGGGGTACGAGCAGTACTTC. It yields the protein CASSPSGVGYEQYF.

The rearrangement joins TRBV6-5 to TRBJ2-7, with no clear D. This CDR3 comprises 12 residues. Trimming took 2 bases from V and 4 from J, leaving 6 bases between them. Looked up from germline, CDR1 is MNHEY and CDR2 is SVGAGI. CDR3 sequence reads: CASSYNRYEQYF. CDR3 in DNA: TGTGCCAGCAGTTACAATCGATACGAGCAGTACTTC.

This clone was detected only once. This chain uses TRBV28 with TRBJ2-7; D uncertain. The germline V gene encodes CDR1 MDHEN and CDR2 SYDVKM. The V gene lost 6 bases and the J gene lost 4 bases, with 7 bases spanning the gap. The CDR3 contains 11 residues. The CDR3 coding sequence is TGTGCCAGCAGGAATCCATACGAGCAGTACTTC. Protein product: CASRNPYEQYF.

The CDR3 protein is CASSQLRGPYEQYF. Written as DNA, the CDR3 is TGTGCCAGCAGCCAATTGAGGGGCCCCTACGAGCAGTACTTC. The V call is TRBV14, the J call TRBJ2-7; D tentatively reads TRBD1 or TRBD2 (5 bases each). This CDR3 is built from 14 residues. The V gene lost 2 bases and the J gene lost 2 bases, with 10 bases spanning the gap. The germline V gene has CDR1 SGHDN and CDR2 FVKESK.

This sequence joins TRBV9 and TRBJ2-7, with D tentatively TRBD1 (6 bases). The length of the CDR3 is 14 residues. CDR1 is SGDLS, CDR2 YYNGEE, per germline. V dropped 3 bases and J dropped 3 bases, with 13 bases sitting between them. The CDR3 is CASSDDRYNYEQYF. CDR3 DNA sequence: TGTGCCAGCAGCGATGACAGGTATAACTACGAGCAGTACTTC.

This clone was picked up one time. This CDR3 reads CASSHNGGAQYF. The DNA for the CDR3 is TGTGCCAGCAGCCACAACGGTGGGGCGCAGTATTTT. The chain is built from TRBV7-3 and TRBJ2-3, with D unresolved. The CDR3 loop spans 12 amino acids. Trimming took 5 bases from V and 10 from J, leaving 13 bases between them. Germline V gene data show CDR1 as SGHTA and CDR2 as FQGTGA.

The chain links TRBV7-2 to TRBJ2-1; D is undetermined. The CDR3 runs to 11 residues. The ends were cut back, 6 bases at V and 9 bases at J, with 9 bases in the middle. Germline V gene sequence: CDR1 SGHTA, CDR2 FQGNSA. Written as DNA, the CDR3 is TGTGCCAGCAGTTATGGCCTTGAGCAGTTCTTC. It yields the protein CASSYGLEQFF.

The chain links TRBV2 to TRBJ2-3, with 12 bases fitting TRBD1. Germline V lookup: CDR1 SNHLY, CDR2 FYNNEI. CDR3 length equals 16 residues. The junction had 6 bases not matched to a gene; V was cut back by 2 bases and J by 6 bases. The CDR3 nucleotides read TGTGCCAGCAGTGAAATGGGACAGGGGGCGTTTGATACGCAGTATTTT. Translation: CASSEMGQGAFDTQYF.

For the CDR3, the DNA is TGTGCTAGTGGTTTGGTAAGACAAGCCAACACTGAAGCTTTCTTT. Amino acid sequence: CASGLVRQANTEAFF. V usage is TRBV12-5 and J usage is TRBJ1-1; D not resolved. Trimming shortened V by 0 bases and J by 2 bases, and 10 bases separated the two germline ends. The CDR3 runs 15 residues. CDR1 is LGHNT, CDR2 FRNRAP, per germline.

This sequence joins TRBV11-2 and TRBJ2-2; no clear D. V was clipped by 5 bases and J by 2 bases, with 12 bases between them. Germline values: CDR1 SGHAT, CDR2 FQNNGV. This CDR3 is 15 amino acids long. The CDR3 DNA is TGTGCCAGCAGCCCTGGCCCTAGTAACACCGGGGAGCTGTTTTTT. This sequence encodes CASSPGPSNTGELFF. Using reference TRBV11-2 and TRBJ2-2 for the parts outside the CDR3, the full variable domain is EAGVAQSPRYKIIEKRQSVAFWCNPISGHATLYWYQQILGQGPKLLIQFQNNGVVDDSQLPKDRFSAERLKGVDSTLKIQPAKLEDSAVYLCASSPGPSNTGELFFGEGSRLTVL.

This clone came up once. V gene TRBV7-9 combines with J gene TRBJ1-6; 9 bases are shared with TRBD1. CDR1 is SEHNR, CDR2 FQNEAQ, per germline (reference sequence). With V trimmed by 4 bases and J by 6 bases, 7 bases remained unmatched. The CDR3 totals 16 residues. CDR3 sequence (DNA): TGTGCCAGCAGCTCTTCGGGACAGGGAGGTAATTCACCCCTCCACTTT. Residues: CASSSSGQGGNSPLHF.

V is TRBV7-6 and J is TRBJ1-6; no reliable D call. The ends were cut back, 1 base at V and 7 bases at J, with 11 bases in the middle. Germline CDR1 reads SGHVS; CDR2 reads FNYEAQ. The CDR3 runs to 15 residues. CDR3 DNA sequence: TGTGCCAGCAGCTTAGACGGGAAAGGGAATTCACCCCTCCACTTT. Translated: CASSLDGKGNSPLHF.

The genes are TRBV4-2 and TRBJ1-6; no firm D call. V lost 2 bases and J lost 0, with 8 bases in between. The germline V gene has CDR1 LGHNA and CDR2 YNFKEQ. This CDR3 spans 16 amino acids. The CDR3 region has the DNA TGTGCCAGCAGCCAACTCATAAGCTCCTATAATTCACCCCTCCACTTT. Residues: CASSQLISSYNSPLHF.

The rearrangement uses TRBV19 and TRBJ1-5; the match to TRBD1 covers 11 bases. V lost 4 bases, J lost 5 bases, and 10 bases stayed unmatched. CDR1 is LNHDA, CDR2 SQIVND, per germline (reference sequence). The CDR3 is made up of 17 amino acids. The CDR3 protein is CASSSRWDRGIDQPQHF. The CDR3 coding sequence is TGTGCCAGTAGTAGTAGATGGGACAGGGGGATCGATCAGCCCCAGCATTTT.

The V gene is TRBV27, the J gene TRBJ2-7; D remains unclear. Germline values: CDR1 MNHEY, CDR2 SMNVEV (reference sequence). Trimming removed 6 bases at V and 0 bases at J, with 12 bases between. The CDR3 spans 14 residues. CDR3 loop: CASRRVLSSYEQYF. The CDR3 DNA is TGTGCCAGCAGAAGGGTCCTAAGCTCCTACGAGCAGTACTTC.

This chain connects TRBV5-1 to TRBJ1-1; D is perhaps TRBD1 (5 bases). The CDR3 contains 15 residues. The germline V and J ends were trimmed by 4 bases and 1 base, with 14 bases remaining between them. Germline V gene lookup returns CDR1 SGHRS and CDR2 YFSETQ. CDR3 nucleotide sequence: TGCGCCAGCAGCGCTTGGGACGGGGGGAACACTGAAGCTTTCTTT. Its translation: CASSAWDGGNTEAFF.

This clone was observed a few times. The V call is TRBV4-2, the J call TRBJ2-3, with 12 bases aligning to TRBD2. V was clipped by 3 bases and J by 2 bases; unmatched bases: 9. Germline assignment: CDR1 LGHNA and CDR2 YNFKEQ. This CDR3 has 18 residues. CDR3 bases: TGTGCCAGCAGCCAGGGCCTAGCGGGGGGGGGAGACACAGATACGCAGTATTTT. Its protein is CASSQGLAGGGDTDTQYF.

The V gene is TRBV6-5, the J gene TRBJ2-7; the D call may be TRBD1 or TRBD2 (5 bases each). The germline V and J ends were trimmed by 5 bases and 5 bases, with 7 bases remaining between them. Germline CDR1 is MNHEY and CDR2 is SVGAGI. The CDR3 runs to 11 residues. CDR3 bases: TGTGCCAGCAGTGAGGGGAACGAGCAGTACTTC. As protein: CASSEGNEQYF.

The rearrangement uses TRBV27 and TRBJ1-1; D gene uncertain. V was shortened by 5 bases and J by 4 bases, with 8 bases between the two germline ends. The CDR3 has 12 amino acids. Germline CDR1 is MNHEY and CDR2 is SMNVEV (reference sequence). As DNA, the CDR3 is TGTGCCAGCAGTCCCCCTATCACTGAAGCTTTCTTT. It translates to CASSPPITEAFF.

In DNA, the CDR3 is TGTGCCAGCAGCGTCACCAGGACCGGAACAGGGTTCGGTTCGAATACGCAGTATTTT. It is translated as CASSVTRTGTGFGSNTQYF. V and J are TRBV9 and TRBJ2-3, with a possible D match to TRBD1 (6 bases). Germline-derived CDR1 and CDR2 are SGDLS and YYNGEE. The CDR3 extends over 19 amino acids. Trimming pared 2 bases from V and 7 bases from J, leaving 29 bases between.

This chain links TRBV5-4 with TRBJ2-7; D may match TRBD1 or TRBD2 (6 bases each). V lost 0 bases, J lost 3 bases, and 10 bases lay in between. Germline lookup yields CDR1 SGHNT and CDR2 YYREEE (reference sequence). This CDR3 region has 14 residues. The CDR3 region has the DNA TGTGCCAGCAGCTTGGGTGAGGGGGGCTACGAGCAGTACTTC. Translated: CASSLGEGGYEQYF.

This clone was found once. This rearrangement joins TRBV30 to TRBJ2-1, with no clear D. V dropped 2 bases and J dropped 10 bases, with 12 bases sitting between them. The CDR3 runs to 12 residues. CDR1 and CDR2 from the germline V gene are GTSNPN and SVGIG (reference sequence). CDR3 DNA sequence: TGTGCCTGGAGTCTGACGGACCCAGAGCAGTTCTTC. Protein product: CAWSLTDPEQFF.

This clone was observed a few times. This chain connects TRBV19 to TRBJ1-1; TRBD1 matches 7 bases. With V trimmed by 7 bases and J by 0 bases, 8 bases remained unmatched. Germline V lookup: CDR1 LNHDA, CDR2 SQIVND (reference sequence). CDR3 length equals 15 residues. In DNA, the CDR3 is TGTGCCAGTAAAAATACAGGGGCTATGAACACTGAAGCTTTCTTT. Residues: CASKNTGAMNTEAFF.